What follows are 30 T cell receptor beta chains derived from one specimen sequenced in a study of T-cell memory formation after mild COVID-19. TCRdb re-derived calls from the 5' RACE reads in MiXCR, one entry per CDR3 protein. In the table there are hundreds of thousands of distinct CDR3 sequences, roughly 21% of which are singletons. Sequencing was performed on PBMCs or a T cell subset sorted from them (not recorded which). These receptors were taken from an adult woman who had mild COVID-19 (a few samples of this study predate the infection). Cell type and time point are not known.

This sequence joins TRBV18 and TRBJ2-1, with TRBD2 matching 9 bases. The CDR3 covers 15 residues. Germline V gene lookup returns CDR1 KGHSH and CDR2 LQKENI. Losses at the gene ends were 0 bases for V and 7 bases for J; bases not matched to a gene: 4. The CDR3 region has the DNA TGTGCCAGCTCACCACCTAGCGGGAGTGAAAATGAGCAGTTCTTC. Protein sequence: CASSPPSGSENEQFF. The whole variable domain, filled in from reference TRBV18 and TRBJ2-1, reads NAGVMQNPRHLVRRRGQEARLRCSPMKGHSHVYWYRQLPEEGLKFMVYLQKENIIDESGMPKERFSAEFPKEGPSILRIQQVVRGDSAAYFCASSPPSGSENEQFFGPGTRLTVL.

The rearrangement links TRBV2 to TRBJ2-7; 8 bases match TRBD1. The CDR3 sequence is 14 residues long. V shed 2 bases, J shed 5 bases, and the junction held 5 bases outside the gene matches. Germline assignment: CDR1 SNHLY and CDR2 FYNNEI. CDR3 sequence (DNA): TGTGCCAGCAGTGAACGCCAGGGGGCTAACGAGCAGTACTTC. Translating gives CASSERQGANEQYF.

The rearrangement uses TRBV11-3 and TRBJ1-1, with D perhaps matching TRBD1 (6 bases). This CDR3 comprises 19 residues. Germline loops: CDR1 SGHNT, CDR2 YENEEA. V was shortened by 3 bases and J by 6 bases, with 29 bases between the two germline ends. The CDR3 DNA is TGTGCCAGCAGCTTTATCTCGACCAGGGGCGTAAGGGTGGCCGCTGAAGCTTTCTTT. Translated, it gives CASSFISTRGVRVAAEAFF.

The chain uses TRBV7-7 and TRBJ2-5; D remains ambiguous. The CDR3 totals 12 residues. The germline V gene encodes CDR1 SSHAT and CDR2 FNYEAQ (reference sequence). The V gene lost 5 bases and the J gene lost 4 bases, with 8 bases spanning the gap. DNA of the CDR3: TGTGCCAGCAGCCCCTCTTTAGAGACCCAGTACTTC. This encodes CASSPSLETQYF. Complete variable domain (other parts from reference TRBV7-7 and TRBJ2-5): GAGVSQSPRYKVTKRGQDVTLRCDPISSHATLYWYQQALGQGPEFLTYFNYEAQPDKSGLPSDRFSAERPEGSISTLTIQRTEQRDSAMYRCASSPSLETQYFGPGTRLLVL.

This clonotype was detected many times. The V call is TRBV12-3 or TRBV12-4, the J call TRBJ1-1; D gene unclear. Trimming left V 7 bases short and J 8 bases short, with 20 bases between. The CDR3 is 14 residues long. The CDR3 here is CASKLDPTSREAFF. CDR3 nucleotides: TGTGCCAGCAAACTGGACCCTACGAGCCGGGAAGCTTTCTTT.

This clonotype has only a few counts. This sequence joins TRBV30 and TRBJ2-7; no definite D call. Germline assignment: CDR1 GTSNPN and CDR2 SVGIG (reference sequence). The CDR3 loop spans 13 amino acids. V shed 0 bases and J shed 1 base, with 7 bases lying between them. The CDR3 coding sequence is TGTGCCTGGAGTGTAGGCAAGTCCTACGAGCAGTACTTC. Residues: CAWSVGKSYEQYF.

In this sample, this clonotype turned up a few times. The chain has TRBV4-1 and TRBJ2-3; perhaps D is TRBD1 or TRBD2 (5 bases each). Germline CDR1 and CDR2: MGHRA and YSYEKL. This CDR3 contains 17 residues. The V end lost 4 bases, the J end lost 0 bases, and 17 bases lay between the germline ends. The CDR3 coding sequence is TGCGCCAGCAGCCGGGAAGGTGGGACGGGTAGCACAGATACGCAGTATTTT. It is translated as CASSREGGTGSTDTQYF.

The chain joins TRBV20-1 to TRBJ1-4; D perhaps matches TRBD1 (6 bases). Trimming took 5 bases from V and 8 from J, leaving 21 bases between them. The CDR3 consists of 15 residues. Germline V gene sequence: CDR1 DFQATT, CDR2 SNEGSKA (reference sequence). The CDR3 loop is CSAEKLQGIGEKLFF. For the CDR3, the DNA is TGCAGTGCTGAAAAATTACAGGGAATTGGGGAAAAACTGTTTTTT.

This clonotype was detected only a few times. V usage is TRBV6-2 or TRBV6-3 and J usage is TRBJ2-7; D possibly corresponds to TRBD2 (6 bases). CDR3 length: 14 amino acids. The germline V and J ends were trimmed by 5 bases and 6 bases, with 17 bases remaining between them. Germline CDR1 reads MNHEY; CDR2 reads SVGEGT. CDR3 DNA sequence: TGTGCCAGCAGTCCCCCGGGAGCCGCTCGCGAGCAGTACTTC. This encodes CASSPPGAAREQYF.

This chain links TRBV5-1 with TRBJ1-3, with TRBD1 identical over 7 bases. The CDR3 length is 16 residues. Germline V CDR1 and CDR2: SGHRS, YFSETQ. V was clipped by 3 bases and J by 2 bases; unmatched bases: 8. CDR3 residues: CASSSAGGGTGNTIYF. The CDR3 DNA is TGCGCCAGCAGCTCCGCAGGGGGAGGGACTGGAAACACCATATATTTT.

The chain uses TRBV2 and TRBJ2-1; a weak D match, TRBD2 (6 bases). Trimming took off 6 bases at V and 8 bases at J, with 17 bases between the two ends. The length of the CDR3 is 14 residues. Germline values: CDR1 SNHLY, CDR2 FYNNEI. For the CDR3, the DNA is TGTGCCAGCAGAGAACATCGCGGGGTCTATGAGCAGTTCTTC. It is translated as CASREHRGVYEQFF.

The table lists this clonotype with many counts. The chain recombines TRBV7-3 with TRBJ2-1; D perhaps matches TRBD1 (6 bases). Germline V gives CDR1 SGHTA, CDR2 FQGTGA. V lost 5 bases to trimming and J lost 1 base, with 12 bases between them. This CDR3 contains 15 residues. In DNA form, the CDR3 reads TGTGCCAGCAGCAAGCGAGGGGGTTCCTACAATGAGCAGTTCTTC. This codes for CASSKRGGSYNEQFF.

This clonotype was counted only a few times. The chain combines TRBV7-3 with TRBJ1-5; TRBD1 might be the D (6 bases). Trimming stripped 5 bases from V and 7 bases from J, with 12 bases between. Germline V gene sequence: CDR1 SGHTA, CDR2 FQGTGA. The CDR3 contains 13 residues. The CDR3 DNA reads TGTGCCAGCAGCAAAACACAGGGACAGCCCCAGCATTTT. Its translation: CASSKTQGQPQHF.

This clonotype has more than one count but fewer than ten. The chain recombines TRBV7-8 with TRBJ2-7; D gene ambiguous. There are 15 residues in the CDR3. Germline V gene lookup returns CDR1 SGHVS and CDR2 FQNEAQ. V shed 4 bases and J shed 1 base, with 14 bases lying between them. CDR3 sequence reads: CASSWAPGRSYEQYF. Written as DNA, the CDR3 is TGTGCCAGCAGCTGGGCTCCGGGCCGGTCCTACGAGCAGTACTTC.

In this sample, this clonotype turned up a few times. The rearrangement joins TRBV7-2 to TRBJ1-1; 9 bases match TRBD1. The germline CDR1 and CDR2 sequences are SGHTA and FQGNSA. The V segment lost 8 bases and the J segment 2 bases; nucleotides outside the gene matches: 3. The CDR3 has 13 amino acids. The CDR3 loop reads CASGQGPNTEAFF. The CDR3 DNA follows: TGTGCCAGCGGACAGGGGCCCAACACTGAAGCTTTCTTT.

The chain recombines TRBV14 with TRBJ2-1; 13 bases align to TRBD2. Germline V lookup: CDR1 SGHDN, CDR2 FVKESK. V trimming: 3 bases; J trimming: 6 bases; junction bases outside the gene matches: 5. The CDR3 has 16 amino acids. The CDR3 loop reads CASSQILAGGGNEQFF. In DNA form, the CDR3 reads TGTGCCAGCAGCCAGATACTAGCGGGAGGGGGCAATGAGCAGTTCTTC.

J is TRBJ2-1 and V is TRBV25-1; D may be TRBD2 (5 bases). Trimming took 3 bases from V and 3 from J, leaving 9 bases between them. The CDR3 contains 14 residues. From germline, CDR1 is MGHDK and CDR2 SYGVNS. CDR3 protein: CASSESEGYNEQFF. DNA for the CDR3: TGTGCCAGCAGTGAGAGTGAGGGCTACAATGAGCAGTTCTTC.

This clonotype occurred a few times. This chain links TRBV15 with TRBJ2-7; D is undetermined. The CDR3 spans 15 residues. V dropped 0 bases and J dropped 1 base, with 10 bases sitting between them. The germline gives CDR1 LNHNV, CDR2 YYDKDF (reference sequence). The CDR3 sequence: CATSREIAHSYEQYF. CDR3 in DNA: TGTGCCACCAGCAGAGAAATAGCACATTCCTACGAGCAGTACTTC.

The chain uses TRBV9 and TRBJ2-5; no definite D call. This CDR3 has 14 residues. Trimming pared 0 bases from V and 0 bases from J, leaving 6 bases between. CDR1 is SGDLS and CDR2 is YYNGEE in the germline V gene. The DNA for the CDR3 is TGTGCCAGCAGCGTAGCGGGCAACCAAGAGACCCAGTACTTC. Amino acids: CASSVAGNQETQYF.

This clonotype was detected a few times. The V gene is TRBV12-3 or TRBV12-4, the J gene TRBJ2-1; 8 bases map to TRBD2. This CDR3 spans 14 amino acids. With 3 bases clipped from V and 10 bases from J, the junction kept 8 bases outside the gene matches. CDR3 residues: CASSFATLAGEQFF. CDR3 coding DNA: TGTGCCAGCAGTTTCGCCACCTTAGCGGGAGAGCAGTTCTTC.

There are many counts of this clonotype. V usage is TRBV20-1 and J usage is TRBJ2-5, with unresolved D. V was cut by 0 bases and J by 2 bases, with 7 bases left in between. CDR1 DFQATT and CDR2 SNEGSKA come from the germline V gene (reference sequence). The CDR3 totals 13 residues. The CDR3: CSARDPQQETQYF. As DNA, the CDR3 is TGCAGTGCTAGAGATCCACAGCAAGAGACCCAGTACTTC.

The rearrangement joins TRBV6-2 or TRBV6-3 to TRBJ1-1; no definite D call. The CDR3 extends over 15 amino acids. V lost 2 bases, J lost 1 base, and 11 bases lay in between. The germline V gene has CDR1 MNHEY and CDR2 SVGEGT. The CDR3 spells CASSYGGGGNTEAFF. The CDR3 coding sequence is TGTGCCAGCAGTTACGGTGGAGGCGGGAACACTGAAGCTTTCTTT.

The chain links TRBV7-2 to TRBJ2-1, with 11 positions matching TRBD2. This CDR3 has 16 residues. Trimming at V came to 0 bases and at J to 4 bases, leaving 2 bases not matched to a gene. Germline loops: CDR1 SGHTA, CDR2 FQGNSA. CDR3 sequence (DNA): TGTGCCAGCAGCTTAGCGCTAGCGGGGGGATACAATGAGCAGTTCTTC. Protein sequence: CASSLALAGGYNEQFF.

The rearrangement links TRBV7-9 to TRBJ1-1; 7 bases map to TRBD1. The V and J ends lost 4 bases and 0 bases, in that order; junction bases with no gene match: 8. Germline V gives CDR1 SEHNR, CDR2 FQNEAQ (reference sequence). The CDR3 is made up of 16 amino acids. The CDR3 protein is CASSSNRQGLNTEAFF. CDR3 DNA: TGTGCCAGCAGCTCCAACAGACAGGGATTGAACACTGAAGCTTTCTTT.

This clonotype was seen a handful of times. This sequence joins TRBV5-1 and TRBJ1-1; the match to TRBD1 covers 9 bases. J was trimmed by 2 bases and V by 4 bases; bases with no gene match: 6. The CDR3 covers 15 residues. CDR1 and CDR2 from the germline V gene are SGHRS and YFSETQ. CDR3 amino acids: CASSPTQGANTEAFF. The DNA of the CDR3 is TGCGCCAGCAGCCCCACACAGGGGGCAAACACTGAAGCTTTCTTT.

The J gene is TRBJ2-1, the V gene TRBV5-1, with 11 bases identical to TRBD1. CDR3 length: 14 residues. J gave up 15 bases and V 2 bases, and 10 bases lay outside the gene matches. Germline values: CDR1 SGHRS, CDR2 YFSETQ. The CDR3 nucleotides read TGCGCCAGCAGCTTCGGGACAGGGGGGGCCCTGATGTTCTTC. This sequence encodes CASSFGTGGALMFF.

The rearrangement uses TRBV5-1 and TRBJ2-1; D unresolved. Germline CDR1 is SGHRS and CDR2 is YFSETQ. Trimming left V 7 bases short and J 2 bases short, with 16 bases between. The CDR3 is made up of 15 amino acids. Written as DNA, the CDR3 is TGCGCCAGCTCGGGCCAGCCTATCACCTACAATGAGCAGTTCTTC. Its protein product is CASSGQPITYNEQFF.

The rearrangement joins TRBV3-1 to TRBJ2-7; D possibly corresponds to TRBD2 (6 bases). Germline loops: CDR1 LGHDT, CDR2 YNNKEL (reference sequence). The V end was cut by 6 bases, the J end by 2 bases, with 17 bases between. CDR3 size: 15 residues. The CDR3 loop reads CASRAASAFTYEQYF. The CDR3 DNA reads as TGTGCCAGCAGAGCTGCTAGCGCATTCACCTACGAGCAGTACTTC.

The chain combines TRBV12-3 or TRBV12-4 with TRBJ1-1, with 7 bases lining up with TRBD1. This CDR3 region has 15 residues. Losses at the gene ends were 0 bases for V and 3 bases for J; bases not matched to a gene: 4. Here the CDR3 reads CASSLARGRYTEAFF. The DNA of the CDR3 is TGTGCCAGCAGTTTAGCGAGGGGGCGGTACACTGAAGCTTTCTTT.

The chain couples TRBV13 to TRBJ2-1; 8 positions match TRBD1. J gave up 4 bases and V 4 bases, and 9 bases lay outside the gene matches. This CDR3 region has 16 residues. Germline assignment: CDR1 PRHDT and CDR2 FYEKMQ (reference sequence). CDR3 DNA sequence: TGTGCCAGCAGCTCCCGGGTTGGGACAGGATACAATGAGCAGTTCTTC. This gives the protein CASSSRVGTGYNEQFF.